This is a list of T cell receptor beta chains from one sample in a study of identical twins. TCRdb re-called the 5' RACE reads through MiXCR, storing one row per CDR3 protein. Found here are 600,000 to 800,000 distinct CDR3 sequences, around 20% of them singletons; the top ten hold 4.3%. These data were also reused for a study on T cells expressing NK-cell markers.

Sequenced: PBMCs. Every receptor here comes from a young woman in good health. Each CDR3 is given with its conserved first and last residue. D genes are given only for firm matches. Only some rows state a clone size, as once, few, many or a class for expanded clones.

>many|.|14|TRBV20-1|TRBJ2-7
TGCAGTGCTAGAGATGGACAGAATTTCCACGAGCAGTACTTC
CSARDGQNFHEQYF
>few|TRBD2|17|TRBV5-1|TRBJ2-5
TGCGCCAGCAGCTCCACCCCGGGACTAGCGGGACAAGAGACCCAGTACTTC
CASSSTPGLAGQETQYF
>many|TRBD1|15|TRBV20-1|TRBJ1-5
TGCAGTGCTAGATCCCGCGCAGGGGGGGGCCAGCCCCAGCATTTT
CSARSRAGGGQPQHF
>many|.|13|TRBV3-1|TRBJ1-1
TGTGCCAGCAGCCAAGATTGGGACACTGAAGCTTTCTTT
CASSQDWDTEAFF
>few|.|14|TRBV12-3/TRBV12-4|TRBJ2-5
TGTGCCAGCAGTTCGTTGGCGGATAGGGGGACCCAGTACTTC
CASSSLADRGTQYF
>.|TRBD2|17|TRBV5-1|TRBJ2-5
TGCGCCAGCAGCCCGTCGACTAGCGGGGGGAACCAAGAGACCCAGTACTTC
CASSPSTSGGNQETQYF
>once|.|20|TRBV6-2/TRBV6-3|TRBJ2-1
TGTGCCAGCAGATCACGGTACATCGTCTTAGGCGGACCCTCCTACAATGAGCAGTTCTTC
CASRSRYIVLGGPSYNEQFF
>.|TRBD1|15|TRBV7-8|TRBJ1-1
TGTGCCAGCACCACTCCGGGACAGCGGAACACTGAAGCTTTCTTT
CASTTPGQRNTEAFF
>.|.|16|TRBV5-4|TRBJ2-3
TGTGCCAGCAACCGAGGAGGGGGAGTAGGCACAGATACGCAGTATTTT
CASNRGGGVGTDTQYF
>few|.|13|TRBV12-3/TRBV12-4|TRBJ1-1
TGTGCCAGCAGAGGACAGCCAGACACTGAAGCTTTCTTT
CASRGQPDTEAFF
>.|.|11|TRBV20-1|TRBJ1-3
TGCAGTACCCCCTCTGGAAACACCATATATTTT
CSTPSGNTIYF
>once|.|16|TRBV27|TRBJ2-3
TGTGCCAGCAGTCCGTTTACCGGGGGGCGGGAAGATACGCAGTATTTT
CASSPFTGGREDTQYF
>.|TRBD2|15|TRBV20-1|TRBJ2-3
TGCAGTGCTAGAGGGCGGGCGGGAGTCTCAGATACGCAGTATTTT
CSARGRAGVSDTQYF
>.|TRBD1|13|TRBV12-3/TRBV12-4|TRBJ2-5
TGTGCCAGCAGTGGGACAGCGCAAGAGACCCAGTACTTC
CASSGTAQETQYF
>.|.|15|TRBV20-1|TRBJ2-1
TGCAGTGCTAGGAAAGTTTCCGGACTCCACAATGAGCAGTTCTTC
CSARKVSGLHNEQFF
>few|.|14|TRBV24-1|TRBJ2-1
TGTGCCACCAGTGACCCAACCCGGGGGAATGAGCAGTTCTTC
CATSDPTRGNEQFF
>few|.|12|TRBV6-5|TRBJ1-1
TGTGCCAGTTCTGGCGGGTCCACTGAAGCTTTCTTT
CASSGGSTEAFF
>.|.|16|TRBV20-1|TRBJ2-7
TGCAGTGCTAGAGACCCCGTCTACTCGGTGGGCTACGAGCAGTACTTC
CSARDPVYSVGYEQYF
>few|TRBD1|18|TRBV3-1|TRBJ1-2
TGTGCCAGCAGCCGACAGCCGGGACAGGGGGCCCTTAACTATGGCTACACCTTC
CASSRQPGQGALNYGYTF
>.|.|17|TRBV12-3/TRBV12-4|TRBJ2-4
TGTGCCAGCAGTTTCCTTACTGCCGGGACTGCCAAAAACATTCAGTACTTC
CASSFLTAGTAKNIQYF
>.|TRBD1|16|TRBV24-1|TRBJ2-3
TGTGCCACCAGTGACGTTTCGACAGGGGGTGAAGATACGCAGTATTTT
CATSDVSTGGEDTQYF
>.|TRBD2|16|TRBV7-2|TRBJ2-2
TGTGCCAGCAGCTTACTGGCGGGAGTAAGGACCGGGGAGCTGTTTTTT
CASSLLAGVRTGELFF
>.|.|13|TRBV5-6|TRBJ1-5
TGTGCCAGCAGCTTGGGAGTCCTCGAGCCCCAGCATTTT
CASSLGVLEPQHF
>.|TRBD1|13|TRBV29-1|TRBJ2-2
TGCAGCGGAGGACAGGGGTACACCGGGGAGCTGTTTTTT
CSGGQGYTGELFF
>.|TRBD2|15|TRBV27|TRBJ2-1
TGTGCCAGCAGAACGACTAGCGGGAGCAACAATGAGCAGTTCTTC
CASRTTSGSNNEQFF
>many|TRBD1|15|TRBV7-8|TRBJ2-1
TGTGCCAGCAGCTTATACGGGACAGTTAACAATGAGCAGTTCTTC
CASSLYGTVNNEQFF
>.|TRBD2|17|TRBV6-1|TRBJ2-3
TGTGCCAGCAGTGTTTTTTTGACTAGCGGGGGGGCAGATACGCAGTATTTT
CASSVFLTSGGADTQYF
>.|.|15|TRBV7-6|TRBJ2-2
TGTGCCAGCAGCTTAGAGGGGGGATTCGGCGGGGAGCTGTTTTTT
CASSLEGGFGGELFF
>.|.|12|TRBV29-1|TRBJ2-1
TGCAGCTCCGGGGGATTTTACAATGAGCAGTTCTTC
CSSGGFYNEQFF